Below, 3 T cell receptor beta chains from the same sample are listed, as sequenced in a study of blood T cell repertoires in COVID-19. The data were produced by immunoSEQ multiplex PCR, yet TCRdb's version contains in-frame clones alone and is incomplete. The profile shows some 57,000 clones, 89% of them singletons. The specimen sequenced was peripheral blood. The receptor source for this set is a man in his 60s with acute or convalescent COVID-19.

V and J are TRBV6-5 and TRBJ1-3, with TRBD1 as a possible D gene (6 bases). Per the germline V gene, CDR1 is MNHEY and CDR2 is SVGAGI. The CDR3 contains 15 residues. V lost 5 bases and J 2 bases, leaving 13 bases between the germline ends. This CDR3 reads CASSPTGITGNTIYF. For the CDR3, the DNA is TGTGCCAGCAGTCCTACAGGGATAACTGGAAACACCATATATTTT.

The genes are TRBV7-2 and TRBJ2-7; D might be TRBD2 (5 bases). The CDR3 runs to 17 residues. V was pared by 2 bases and J by 4 bases, with 21 bases between. Per the germline V gene, CDR1 is SGHTA and CDR2 is FQGNSA. CDR3 sequence (DNA): TGTGCCAGCAGCTTACGGTGGGTGCGGGCGGCTAGTTACGAGCAGTACTTC. The encoded protein is CASSLRWVRAASYEQYF.

The CDR3 bases are TGTGCCAGCAGTTGGGCAGCTACTTCTAACTATGGCTACACCTTC. It specifies CASSWAATSNYGYTF. V is TRBV6-5 and J is TRBJ1-2, with D uncertain. This CDR3 comprises 15 residues. Germline V gene data show CDR1 as MNHEY and CDR2 as SVGAGI. Trimming took off 4 bases at V and 0 bases at J, with 12 bases between the two ends.